This T cell receptor (beta chain) originates from a study of CD8+ T cells in alopecia areata (dated by TCRdb to the late 2010s). Regarding the study in general: The treated patients, all with moderate-to-severe alopecia areata, were enrolled in an open-label pilot trial of oral tofacitinib given at 5 to 10 mg twice daily. Amplification of TCRbeta CDR3 regions was done by immunoSEQ multiplex PCR using 35 Vbeta forward primers and 13 Jbeta reverse primers. In treated patients, disease severity was measured using the SALT score, which gives the percentage of scalp surface area affected. Scalp clonality was compared across normal scalp (n=4), patchy alopecia areata scalp (n=8), and alopecia totalis/universalis scalp (n=8). RNA came from the PAXgene miRNA kit for fixed scalp, the miRNeasy kit for PBMCs, and the RNeasy kit for mouse skin. Tofacitinib was administered for 6 to 18 months, and 6 months of follow-up off drug were then conducted to assess delayed response and recurrence. The study used high-throughput TCRbeta sequencing to examine T cell clonal expansion in alopecia areata, in both the C3H/HeJ mouse model and human patients. On the human side, TCRbeta sequencing was run on scalp tissue and on sorted CD4+ and CD8+ peripheral blood T cells from healthy controls and from alopecia areata patients with either patchy or totalis/universalis disease. Tofacitinib-treated patients had biopsies at baseline and at 4 and 24 weeks of treatment, with a later scalp biopsy in several patients.

Sample time point, as interpreted from the label and publication: more than three weeks on oral tofacitinib. The treatment or condition label here, explained by the study, means: oral pan-JAK inhibitor, 5-10 mg twice daily. Lesional scalp punch biopsies and peripheral blood were collected from alopecia areata patients. PBMCs were separated by density centrifugation and stained for CD3, CD4 and CD8, after which CD4+ and CD8+ T cells were sorted on a FACSAria. Trimming costs V 3 bases and J 4 bases, and their ends lie 1 base apart. From the cysteine up to the phenylalanine, the CDR3 has a length of 11 residues. The CDR3 DNA has 33 bases and is translated from base 1. Based on the germline V gene, the CDR1 and CDR2 sequences are SGHVS and FNYEAQ. This clone was seen ten or more times. The antigen this receptor binds is unknown. Base qualities are missing; no much larger clone stands one base away. Study-wide conclusions, independent of this receptor: Many expanded lesional clones were found to persist in scalp and blood during tofacitinib treatment, and relapse after treatment cessation may be partly explained by this persistence. Because the treated cohort was small and had just a single nonresponder, larger studies are needed to establish links between baseline CD8+ expansion and response. Scalp clonality and the number of expanded CD8+ clones among the top 100 scalp clones were significantly decreased by tofacitinib. Scalp TCR repertoire analysis is complicated because resident alphabeta T cells in normal human skin are also sequenced, whereas mouse skin is dominated by gammadelta T cells. TCR sequences shared between patients were less clear than in mice, possibly partly because of HLA diversity in the patient population. Compared with normal scalp, lesional scalp had higher clonality and more expanded CD8+ clones, particularly in alopecia totalis/universalis, a pattern that suggests antigenic drive.

Receptors were amplified or captured by the immunoSEQ multiplex PCR assay. RNA was extracted from all samples and reverse transcribed into cDNA, which served as template for TCR sequencing. First-strand cDNA was synthesized with SuperScript III using a 2:1 mix of oligo-dT and random hexamers. Amplification bias was assessed with a synthetic immune receptor repertoire, and residual bias was removed computationally. The paper's processing steps were these. Raw reads were preprocessed to remove errors, and CDR3 was defined by IMGT conventions from the conserved cysteine to phenylalanine. To get clonality, Shannon entropy was normalized by log2 of the number of productive unique TCRs and the result was subtracted from 1. Scalp TCRbeta sequences were cross-referenced with sorted blood CD4 and CD8 repertoires so that the CD4 or CD8 identity of scalp clones could be inferred. The table was pulled from immuneACCESS by TCRdb, which kept in-frame rearrangements only. Such tables lose some clones; where checked, under half of the loss comes from unresolved V genes, and the rest has no known cause. That table supplies the V and J calls and clone size; D and trimming were determined from the DNA. For this sample the table gives about 190,000 clones, of which roughly 64% were detected only once. The ten largest clones represent 4% to 5% of the sample.

The V and J segments used are TRBV7-6 and TRBJ1-3, with the D gene not clear enough to name. The sequence came from a human donor with alopecia areata. The source material was CD4+ T cells sorted from blood, sampled at week 4, from a patient treated with tofacitinib. The CDR3 reads CASSLGNTIYF. The DNA sequence is TGTGCCAGCAGCTTGGGAAACACCATATATTTT.